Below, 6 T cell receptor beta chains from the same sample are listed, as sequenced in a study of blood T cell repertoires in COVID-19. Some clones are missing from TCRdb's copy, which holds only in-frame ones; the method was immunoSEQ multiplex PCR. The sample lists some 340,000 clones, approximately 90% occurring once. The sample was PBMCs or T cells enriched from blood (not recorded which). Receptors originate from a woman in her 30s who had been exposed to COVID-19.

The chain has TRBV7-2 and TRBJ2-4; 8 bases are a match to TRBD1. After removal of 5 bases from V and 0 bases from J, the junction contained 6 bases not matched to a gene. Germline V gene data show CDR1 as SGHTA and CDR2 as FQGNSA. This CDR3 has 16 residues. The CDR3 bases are TGTGCCAGCAGCCATGGACAGGGCTCAGCCAAAAACATTCAGTACTTC. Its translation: CASSHGQGSAKNIQYF.

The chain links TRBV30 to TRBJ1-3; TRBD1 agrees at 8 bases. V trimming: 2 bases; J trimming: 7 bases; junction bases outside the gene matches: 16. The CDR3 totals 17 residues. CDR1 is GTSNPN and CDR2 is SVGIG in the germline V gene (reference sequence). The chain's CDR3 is CAWSRDRGKTNRNTIYF. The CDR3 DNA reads TGTGCCTGGAGTCGCGACAGGGGAAAAACGAACCGCAACACCATATATTTT.

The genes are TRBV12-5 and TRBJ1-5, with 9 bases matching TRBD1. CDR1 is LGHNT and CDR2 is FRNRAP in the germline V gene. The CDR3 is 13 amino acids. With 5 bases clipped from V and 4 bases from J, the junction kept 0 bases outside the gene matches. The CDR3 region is CASGGTGNQPQHF. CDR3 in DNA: TGTGCTAGTGGTGGGACAGGGAATCAGCCCCAGCATTTT.

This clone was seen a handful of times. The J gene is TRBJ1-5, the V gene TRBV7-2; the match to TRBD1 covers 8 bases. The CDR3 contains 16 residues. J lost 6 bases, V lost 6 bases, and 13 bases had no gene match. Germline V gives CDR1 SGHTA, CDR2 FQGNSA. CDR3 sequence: CASRSQGASYSQPQHF. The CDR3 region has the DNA TGTGCCAGCAGGAGTCAGGGGGCGAGTTATAGTCAGCCCCAGCATTTT.

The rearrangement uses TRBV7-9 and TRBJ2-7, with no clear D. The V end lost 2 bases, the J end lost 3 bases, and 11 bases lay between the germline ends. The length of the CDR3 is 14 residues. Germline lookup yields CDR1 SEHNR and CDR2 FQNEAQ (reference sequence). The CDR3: CASSLRGSDYEQYF. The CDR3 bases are TGTGCCAGCAGCTTACGAGGTTCGGACTACGAGCAGTACTTC.

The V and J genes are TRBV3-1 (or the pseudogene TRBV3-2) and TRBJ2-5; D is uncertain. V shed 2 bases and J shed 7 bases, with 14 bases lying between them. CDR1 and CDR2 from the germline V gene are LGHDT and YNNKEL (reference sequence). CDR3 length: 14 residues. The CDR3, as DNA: TGTGCCAGCAGCCAATCCCGGCGGATGGGGACCCAGTACTTC. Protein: CASSQSRRMGTQYF.